Judged by abundance, the clone carrying this T cell receptor beta chain is medium-sized. This entry is derived from a study of T cell clonotyping in hematopoietic cell transplantation. Profiling relied on immunoSEQ multiplex PCR, and the TCRdb table lists in-frame clones only, not all of them. The table lists about 11,000 clones, roughly half of them singletons. Per germline, CDR1 GTSNPN and CDR2 SVGIG (reference sequence). CDR3 length equals 12 residues. The V end was cut by 0 bases, the J end by 7 bases, with 7 bases between. This TCR derives from a male patient in his 50s who had an allogeneic stem cell transplant from an unrelated donor, so the T cells may come from the graft donor. Some clones in this sample may be carry-over from other donors' samples. This specimen consisted of PBMCs, obtained 30 days after allogeneic stem cell transplant. The gene calls are TRBV30 and TRBJ1-5; D call uncertain. This chain's CDR3 is CAWSVLHQPQHF. The CDR3 nucleotides read TGTGCCTGGAGTGTTCTTCACCAGCCCCAGCATTTT.